These 3 T cell receptor beta chains came from one sample sequenced in a study of OX40 agonist ivuxolimab in advanced cancers. Sequencing used immunoSEQ multiplex PCR; TCRdb keeps in-frame clones, though not all of them. The sample carries about 73,000 clones, about 93% recorded once. The specimen comprised CD4+ or CD8+ T cells sorted from blood, sampled in a trial of the OX40 agonist ivuxolimab. These TCRs come from an adult with an advanced solid tumor such as melanoma, head and neck, liver or kidney cancer.

The chain couples TRBV30 to TRBJ1-1; 8 nucleotides line up with TRBD1. Unmatched junction bases numbered 5, after V lost 4 bases and J lost 1 base. The CDR3 is made up of 14 amino acids. CDR1 is GTSNPN and CDR2 is SVGIG in the germline V gene (reference sequence). DNA for the CDR3: TGTGCCTGGAAGCCCGGGACAGGGAACACTGAAGCTTTCTTT. This translates into CAWKPGTGNTEAFF.

This chain uses TRBV6-5 with TRBJ1-3, with D possibly being TRBD1 (5 bases). Germline V gene sequence: CDR1 MNHEY, CDR2 SVGAGI. The ends were cut back, 8 bases at V and 0 bases at J, with 11 bases in the middle. The CDR3 is made up of 14 amino acids. The CDR3 is CASGGVSSGNTIYF. The DNA of the CDR3 is TGTGCCAGCGGAGGGGTAAGCTCTGGAAACACCATATATTTT.

The chain recombines TRBV15 with TRBJ2-3; possible D gene TRBD2, 6 bases. There are 16 residues in the CDR3. V gave up 1 base and J gave up 4 bases, with 15 bases separating them. Germline V gene data show CDR1 as LNHNV and CDR2 as YYDKDF (reference sequence). For the CDR3, the DNA is TGTGCCACCAGCAGAGGCCTTGGAGCGGGCCCAGATACGCAGTATTTT. This encodes CATSRGLGAGPDTQYF.